This T cell receptor (beta chain) was captured in a study of regulatory T cells in long-lasting Graves disease. Relying on iRepertoire HTBI primers and Arm-PCR of CDR3 regions, the team built TCR beta libraries. MiXCR, applied by TCRdb to the multiplex PCR reads, yields one record per CDR3 protein. Of a few hundred thousand distinct CDR3 sequences listed, around 16% are singletons. The sample holds many counts of this clonotype. Unmatched junction bases numbered 6, after V lost 4 bases and J lost 1 base. The CDR3 spans 15 residues. Germline values: CDR1 MDHEN, CDR2 SYDVKM. The time point is: newly diagnosed GD, antithyroid drugs for less than 3 months. The TCR library was prepared using RNA isolated from PBMCs. This sample was also put to use in a study of T cells in Graves' hyperthyroidism and ophthalmopathy.

This receptor was identified in a woman in her forties with Graves disease. The sequences come from peripheral blood mononuclear cells (PBMCs), collected at new diagnosis, from a patient treated with antithyroid drugs. The chain employs TRBV28 and TRBJ2-7; 8 bases map to TRBD2. CDR3 region: CASSSQVAGSYEQYF. The CDR3 DNA is TGTGCCAGCAGTTCCCAGGTAGCGGGATCCTACGAGCAGTACTTC.